One T cell receptor beta chain is described in this entry. These data come from a study of blood T cell repertoires in COVID-19. Study details: Researchers got acute and convalescent COVID-19 samples from the United States, Italy and Spain.

Adults between about 18 and 89 years of age took part from 24 US areas. The method was immunoSEQ multiplex PCR; TCRdb's version includes in-frame clones alone and lacks a portion of them. The table has about 200,000 clones, 86% seen once. The receptor comes from a man in his forties or fifties with acute COVID-19. Sequencing was carried out using PBMCs or T cells enriched from blood (not recorded which).

This CDR3 is CAISAKREASYNEQFF. The CDR3 DNA is TGTGCCATCAGTGCGAAACGGGAGGCCTCCTACAATGAGCAGTTCTTC. The chain recombines TRBV10-3 with TRBJ2-1; 7 bases are shared with TRBD2. J was trimmed by 0 bases and V by 4 bases; bases with no gene match: 6. From germline, CDR1 is ENHRY and CDR2 SYGVKD. The CDR3 loop spans 16 amino acids.